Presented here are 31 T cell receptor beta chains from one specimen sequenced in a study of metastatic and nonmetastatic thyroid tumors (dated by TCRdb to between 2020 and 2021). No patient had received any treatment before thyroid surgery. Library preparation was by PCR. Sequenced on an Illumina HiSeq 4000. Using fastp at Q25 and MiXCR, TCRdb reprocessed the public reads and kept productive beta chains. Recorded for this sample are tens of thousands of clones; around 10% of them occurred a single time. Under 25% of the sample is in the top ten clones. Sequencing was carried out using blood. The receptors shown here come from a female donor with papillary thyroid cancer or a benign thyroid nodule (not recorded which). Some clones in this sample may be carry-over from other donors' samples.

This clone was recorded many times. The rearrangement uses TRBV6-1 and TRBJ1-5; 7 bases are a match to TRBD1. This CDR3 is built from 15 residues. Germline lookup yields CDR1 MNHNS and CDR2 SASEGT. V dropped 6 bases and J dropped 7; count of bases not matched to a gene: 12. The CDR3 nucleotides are TGTGCCAGCAGCCCAAGACAGGGATCAGGGCAGCCCCAGCATTTT. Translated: CASSPRQGSGQPQHF.

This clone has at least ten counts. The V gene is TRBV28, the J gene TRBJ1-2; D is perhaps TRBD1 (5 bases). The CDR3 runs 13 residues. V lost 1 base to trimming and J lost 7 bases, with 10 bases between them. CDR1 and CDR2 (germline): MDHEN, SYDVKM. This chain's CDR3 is CASSLFFGAGYTF. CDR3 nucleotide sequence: TGTGCCAGCAGTTTATTTTTTGGGGCTGGCTACACCTTC.

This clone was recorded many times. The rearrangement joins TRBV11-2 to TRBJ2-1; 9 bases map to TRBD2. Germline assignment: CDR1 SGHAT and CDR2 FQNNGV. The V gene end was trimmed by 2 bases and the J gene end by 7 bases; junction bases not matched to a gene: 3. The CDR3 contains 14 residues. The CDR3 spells CASSLNSGRNEQFF. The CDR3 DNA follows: TGTGCCAGCAGCTTAAATAGCGGGAGAAATGAGCAGTTCTTC.

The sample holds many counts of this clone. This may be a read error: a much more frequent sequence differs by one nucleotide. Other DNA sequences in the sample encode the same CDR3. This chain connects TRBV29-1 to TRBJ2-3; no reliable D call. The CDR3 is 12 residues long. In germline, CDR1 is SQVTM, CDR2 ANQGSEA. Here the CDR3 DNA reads TGCAGCCTTGTGGGTGACACAGATACGCAGTATTTC. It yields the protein CSLVGDTDTQYF.

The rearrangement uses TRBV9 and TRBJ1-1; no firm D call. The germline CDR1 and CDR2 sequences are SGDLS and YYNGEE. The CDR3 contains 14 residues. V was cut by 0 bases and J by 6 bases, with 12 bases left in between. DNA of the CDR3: TGTGCCAGCAGCGTAGATGGTCTGGGTCCTGAAGCTTTCTTT. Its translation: CASSVDGLGPEAFF.

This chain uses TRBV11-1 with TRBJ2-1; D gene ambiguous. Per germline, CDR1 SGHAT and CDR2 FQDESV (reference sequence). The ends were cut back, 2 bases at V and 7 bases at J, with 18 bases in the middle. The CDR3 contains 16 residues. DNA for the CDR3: TGTGCCAGCAGCTTACTTTTGTGGCAGGTGGCTAATGAGCAGTTCTTC. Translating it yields CASSLLLWQVANEQFF.

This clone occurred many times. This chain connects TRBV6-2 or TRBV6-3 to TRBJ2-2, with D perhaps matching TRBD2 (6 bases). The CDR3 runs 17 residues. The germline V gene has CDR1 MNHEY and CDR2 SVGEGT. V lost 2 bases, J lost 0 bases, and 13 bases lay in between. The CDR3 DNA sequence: TGTGCCAGCAGTTACGTCTCGGGAGACCCGAACACCGGGGAGCTGTTTTTT. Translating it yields CASSYVSGDPNTGELFF.

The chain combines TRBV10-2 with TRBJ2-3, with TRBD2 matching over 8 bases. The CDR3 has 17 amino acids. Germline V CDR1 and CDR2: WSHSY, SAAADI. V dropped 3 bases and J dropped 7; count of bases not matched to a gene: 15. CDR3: CASSDPLASGLAYTQYF. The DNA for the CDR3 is TGCGCCAGCAGTGATCCCCTGGCTAGCGGGCTGGCATATACGCAGTATTTT.

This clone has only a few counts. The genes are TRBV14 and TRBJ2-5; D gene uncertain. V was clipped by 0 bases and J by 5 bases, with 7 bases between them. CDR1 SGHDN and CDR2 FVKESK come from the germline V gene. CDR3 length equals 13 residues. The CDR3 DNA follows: TGTGCCAGCAGCCAAGACCGATGGGAGACCCAGTACTTC. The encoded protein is CASSQDRWETQYF.

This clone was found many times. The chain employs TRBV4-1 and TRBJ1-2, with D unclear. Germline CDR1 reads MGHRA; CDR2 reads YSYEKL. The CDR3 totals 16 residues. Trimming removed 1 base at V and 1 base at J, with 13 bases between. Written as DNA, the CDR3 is TGCGCCAGCAGCCAAGGAGCGGTTCCCTTTAACTATGGCTACACCTTC. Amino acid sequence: CASSQGAVPFNYGYTF.

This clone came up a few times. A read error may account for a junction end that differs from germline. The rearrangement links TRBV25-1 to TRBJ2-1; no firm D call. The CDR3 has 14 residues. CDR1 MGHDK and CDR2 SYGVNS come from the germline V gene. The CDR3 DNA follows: TGTGCCAGCAGTGAACGGTGGTCTTACAATGAGCCGTTCTTC. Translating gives CASSERWSYNEPFF.

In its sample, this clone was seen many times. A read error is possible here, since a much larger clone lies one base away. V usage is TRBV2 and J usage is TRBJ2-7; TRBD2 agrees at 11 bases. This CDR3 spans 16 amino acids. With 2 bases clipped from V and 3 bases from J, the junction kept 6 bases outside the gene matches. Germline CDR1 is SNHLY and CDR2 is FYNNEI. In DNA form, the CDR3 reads TGTGCCAGCAGTGAACGTCGACTAGCGGGAATCTACGAGCAGTACTTC. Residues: CASSERRLAGIYEQYF.

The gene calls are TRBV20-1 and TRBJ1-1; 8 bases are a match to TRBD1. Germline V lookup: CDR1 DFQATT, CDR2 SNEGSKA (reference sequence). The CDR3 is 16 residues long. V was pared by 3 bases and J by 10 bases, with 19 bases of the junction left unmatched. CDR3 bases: TGCAGTGCTAGTTCCACAGTATTGGGACAGGACGGCGGAGCTTTCTTT. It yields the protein CSASSTVLGQDGGAFF.

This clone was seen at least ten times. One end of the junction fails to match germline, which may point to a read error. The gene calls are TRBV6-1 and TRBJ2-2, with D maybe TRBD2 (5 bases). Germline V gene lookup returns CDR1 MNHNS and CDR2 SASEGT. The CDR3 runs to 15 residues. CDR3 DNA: TGTGCCAGCACCCCTGGTAGTCCGAACACCGGGGAGCTGTCTTTT. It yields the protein CASTPGSPNTGELSF.

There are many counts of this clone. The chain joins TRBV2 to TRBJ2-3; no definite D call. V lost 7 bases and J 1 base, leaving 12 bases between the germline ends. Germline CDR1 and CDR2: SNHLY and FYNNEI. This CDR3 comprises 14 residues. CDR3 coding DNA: TGTGCCAGCACGCCAGACCCCGGCACAGATACGCAGTATTTT. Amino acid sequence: CASTPDPGTDTQYF.

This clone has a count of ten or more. The CDR3 sequence is CAIRPTGPNTEAFF. The CDR3 bases are TGTGCCATCAGGCCGACAGGACCGAACACTGAAGCTTTCTTT. J is TRBJ1-1 and V is TRBV10-3; possible D gene TRBD1, 6 bases. Trimming pared 6 bases from V and 1 base from J, leaving 12 bases between. In germline, CDR1 is ENHRY, CDR2 SYGVKD. The CDR3 runs to 14 residues.

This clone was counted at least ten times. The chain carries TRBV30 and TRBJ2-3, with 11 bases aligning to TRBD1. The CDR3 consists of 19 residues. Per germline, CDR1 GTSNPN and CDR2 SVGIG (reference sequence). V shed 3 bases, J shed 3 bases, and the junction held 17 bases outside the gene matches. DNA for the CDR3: TGTGCCTGGAGCTATCCATACCCCCAGGGACAGGGGGGGACAGATACGCAGTATTTT. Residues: CAWSYPYPQGQGGTDTQYF.

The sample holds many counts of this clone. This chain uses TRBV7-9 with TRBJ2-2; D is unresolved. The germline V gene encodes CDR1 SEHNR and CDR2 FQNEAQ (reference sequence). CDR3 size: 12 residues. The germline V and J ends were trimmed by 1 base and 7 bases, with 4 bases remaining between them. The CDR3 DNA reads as TGTGCCAGCAGCTTAGGAGTCGGGGAGCTGTTTTTT. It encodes CASSLGVGELFF.

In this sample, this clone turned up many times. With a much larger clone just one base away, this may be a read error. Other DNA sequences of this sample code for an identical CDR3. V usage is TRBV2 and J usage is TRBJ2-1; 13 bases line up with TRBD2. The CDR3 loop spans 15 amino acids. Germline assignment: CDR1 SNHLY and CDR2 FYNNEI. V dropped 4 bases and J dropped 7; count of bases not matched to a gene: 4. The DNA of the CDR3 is TGTGCCAGCAGTGTAGGACTAGCGGGAGAAAATGAGCAGTTCTTC. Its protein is CASSVGLAGENEQFF.

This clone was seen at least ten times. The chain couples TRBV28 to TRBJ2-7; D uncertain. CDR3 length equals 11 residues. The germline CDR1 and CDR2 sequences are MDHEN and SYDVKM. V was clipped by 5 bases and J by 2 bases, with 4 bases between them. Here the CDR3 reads CASSVTYEQYF. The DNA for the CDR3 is TGTGCCAGCAGTGTGACCTACGAGCAGTACTTC. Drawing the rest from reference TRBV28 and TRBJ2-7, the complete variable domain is DVKVTQSSRYLVKRTGEKVFLECVQDMDHENMFWYRQDPGLGLRLIYFSYDVKMKEKGDIPEGYSVSREKKERFSLILESASTNQTSMYLCASSVTYEQYFGPGTRLTVT.

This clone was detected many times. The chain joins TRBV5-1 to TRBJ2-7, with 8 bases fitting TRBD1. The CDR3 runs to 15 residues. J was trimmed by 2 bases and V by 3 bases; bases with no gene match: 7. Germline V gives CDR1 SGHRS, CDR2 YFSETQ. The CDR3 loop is CASSSSGQVPYEQYF. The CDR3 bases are TGCGCCAGCAGCTCGTCGGGACAGGTCCCCTACGAGCAGTACTTC.

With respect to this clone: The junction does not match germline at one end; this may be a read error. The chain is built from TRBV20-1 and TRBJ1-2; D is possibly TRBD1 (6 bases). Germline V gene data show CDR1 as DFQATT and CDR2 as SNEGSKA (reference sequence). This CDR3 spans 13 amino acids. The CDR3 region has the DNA TGTAGTGCTAGAGACAGGTTTAACTATGGCTACACCTTC. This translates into CSARDRFNYGYTF.

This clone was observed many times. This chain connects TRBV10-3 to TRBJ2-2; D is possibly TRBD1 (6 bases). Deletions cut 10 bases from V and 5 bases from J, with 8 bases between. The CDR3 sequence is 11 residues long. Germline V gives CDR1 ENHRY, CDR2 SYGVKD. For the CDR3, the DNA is TGTGCCACACAGGGAACCGGGGAGCTGTTTTTT. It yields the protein CATQGTGELFF.

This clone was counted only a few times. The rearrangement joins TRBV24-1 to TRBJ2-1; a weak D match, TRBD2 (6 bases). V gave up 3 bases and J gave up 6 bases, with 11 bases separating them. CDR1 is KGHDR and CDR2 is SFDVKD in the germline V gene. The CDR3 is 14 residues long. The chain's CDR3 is CATSDARGINEQFF. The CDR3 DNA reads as TGTGCCACCAGTGATGCCCGGGGGATCAATGAGCAGTTCTTC.

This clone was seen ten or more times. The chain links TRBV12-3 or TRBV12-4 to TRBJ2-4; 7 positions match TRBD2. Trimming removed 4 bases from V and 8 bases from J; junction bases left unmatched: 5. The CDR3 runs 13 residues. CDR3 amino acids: CASSWREQDIQYF. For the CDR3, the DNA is TGTGCCAGCAGTTGGCGGGAGCAGGACATTCAGTACTTC.

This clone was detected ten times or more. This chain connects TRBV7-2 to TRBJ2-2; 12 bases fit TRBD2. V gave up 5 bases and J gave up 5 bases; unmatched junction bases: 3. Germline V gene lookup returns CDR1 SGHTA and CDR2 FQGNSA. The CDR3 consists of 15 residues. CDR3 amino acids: CASSPGTSGTGELFF. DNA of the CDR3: TGTGCCAGCAGCCCCGGGACTAGCGGGACCGGGGAGCTGTTTTTT.

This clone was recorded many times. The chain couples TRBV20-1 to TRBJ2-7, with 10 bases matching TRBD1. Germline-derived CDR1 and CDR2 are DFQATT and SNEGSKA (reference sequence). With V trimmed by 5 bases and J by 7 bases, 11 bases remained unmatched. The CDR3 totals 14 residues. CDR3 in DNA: TGCAGTGCTCGAACCGGGACAGGGGCGAGGGAGCAGTACTTC. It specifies CSARTGTGAREQYF.

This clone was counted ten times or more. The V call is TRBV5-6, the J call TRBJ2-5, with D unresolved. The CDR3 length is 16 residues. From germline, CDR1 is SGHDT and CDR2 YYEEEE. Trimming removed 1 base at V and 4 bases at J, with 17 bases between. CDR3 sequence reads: CASSLWVQPAPETQYF. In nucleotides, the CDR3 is TGTGCCAGCAGCTTGTGGGTCCAGCCCGCCCCAGAGACCCAGTACTTC.

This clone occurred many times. The CDR3 is CSASWGAGGPGDTQYF. In DNA, the CDR3 is TGCAGTGCTAGTTGGGGTGCGGGAGGGCCTGGAGATACGCAGTATTTT. The chain is built from TRBV20-1 and TRBJ2-3, with TRBD2 matching 9 bases. This CDR3 spans 16 amino acids. J lost 5 bases, V lost 3 bases, and 12 bases had no gene match. The germline CDR1 and CDR2 sequences are DFQATT and SNEGSKA (reference sequence).

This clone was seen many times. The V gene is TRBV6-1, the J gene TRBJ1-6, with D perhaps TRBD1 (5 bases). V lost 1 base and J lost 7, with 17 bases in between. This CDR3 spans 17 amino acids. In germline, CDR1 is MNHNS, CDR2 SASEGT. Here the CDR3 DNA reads TGTGCCAGCAGTGAAGTTCTATCCAGGGTGGCCAATTCACCCCTCCACTTT. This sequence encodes CASSEVLSRVANSPLHF.

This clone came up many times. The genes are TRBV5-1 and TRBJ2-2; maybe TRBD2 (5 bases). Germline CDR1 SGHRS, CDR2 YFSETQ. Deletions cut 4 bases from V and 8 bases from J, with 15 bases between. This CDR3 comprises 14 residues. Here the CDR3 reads CASSPIGSSGELFF. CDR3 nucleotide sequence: TGCGCCAGCAGCCCGATTGGGAGTTCAGGGGAGCTGTTTTTT.